This T cell receptor beta chain was sequenced in a study of T-cell memory formation after mild COVID-19. One entry per CDR3 protein results from TCRdb running MiXCR on the 5' RACE reads. Of around 200,000 distinct CDR3 sequences in the sample, 27% were seen once. This CDR3 is built from 16 residues. Trimming removed 6 bases from V and 2 bases from J; junction bases left unmatched: 9. The origin of this receptor is an adult woman who had mild COVID-19 (a few samples of this study predate the infection). Cell type and time point are not known. V and J are TRBV12-3 or TRBV12-4 and TRBJ2-3; 9 positions agree with TRBD1. The sequencing sample was made of PBMCs or a T cell subset sorted from them (not recorded which). Written as DNA, the CDR3 is TGTGCCAGCAGCCCGTACACAGGGGGCACCACAGATACGCAGTATTTT. This encodes CASSPYTGGTTDTQYF.